This T cell receptor (beta chain) originates from a study of cytomegalovirus exposure and HLA in healthy donors. Study background: A preliminary data release comprised roughly 80 million unique TCRs obtained from HLA-typed donors.

Notes on this clone: Antigen specificity is unknown.

Study-wide points: CMV serostatus was the only recorded immune exposure for donors.

V lost 4 bases and J 4 bases, leaving 14 bases between the germline ends. The CDR3 totals 14 residues. The germline gives CDR1 SGDLS, CDR2 YYNGEE. PCR employed 60 Vbeta and 13 Jbeta primers. The method was immunoSEQ multiplex PCR; TCRdb's version includes in-frame clones alone and lacks a portion of them. Here the sample spans fewer than 70,000 clones, around 83% being singletons. J is TRBJ1-1 and V is TRBV9, with D possibly matching TRBD1 (6 bases). Sequenced: PBMCs. The TCR sequence derives from a human donor in good health. The CDR3 DNA reads as TGTGCCAGCAGCCCGTCGGGGGGGGCCACTGAAGCTTTCTTT. Amino acids: CASSPSGGATEAFF.